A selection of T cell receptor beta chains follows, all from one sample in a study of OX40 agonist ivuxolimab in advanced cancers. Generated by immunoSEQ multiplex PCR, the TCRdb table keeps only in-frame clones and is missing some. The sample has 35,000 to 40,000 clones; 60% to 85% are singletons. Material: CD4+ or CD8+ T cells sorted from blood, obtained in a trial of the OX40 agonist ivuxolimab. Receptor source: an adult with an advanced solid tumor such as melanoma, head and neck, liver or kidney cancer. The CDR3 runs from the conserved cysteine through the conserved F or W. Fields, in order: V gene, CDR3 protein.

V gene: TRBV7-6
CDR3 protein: CASSPPRYNEQFF

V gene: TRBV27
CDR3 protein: CASSPTGTVLLGNTIYF

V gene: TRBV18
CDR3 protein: CASSPNRDRESGYTF

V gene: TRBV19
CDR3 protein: CASRSGSYEQYF

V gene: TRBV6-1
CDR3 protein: CASTIPGANVLTF

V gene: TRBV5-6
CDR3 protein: CASSSIYSNQPQHF

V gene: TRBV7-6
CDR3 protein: CASSFSTDTQYF

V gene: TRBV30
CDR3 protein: CAWRLAGSQETQYF

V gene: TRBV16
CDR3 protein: CASSLISGGGSQPQHF

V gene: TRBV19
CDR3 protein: CASSIAPPGSSTDTQYF

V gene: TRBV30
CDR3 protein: CAWSSGGRITDTQYF

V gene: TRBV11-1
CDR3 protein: CASSADSLGNTIYF

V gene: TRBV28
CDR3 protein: CASSLVGTVKDEQYF

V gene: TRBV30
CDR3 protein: CARDRRNYGYTF

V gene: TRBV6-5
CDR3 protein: CASSYSGQGDTEAFF

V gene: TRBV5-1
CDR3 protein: CASSQGAGELFF

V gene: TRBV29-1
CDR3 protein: CSVPWISGANVLTF

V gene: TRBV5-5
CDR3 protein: CASSGAQGAYQPQHF

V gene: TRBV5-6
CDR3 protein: CASSLGQGGSYNEQFF

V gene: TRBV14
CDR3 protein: CASSQIQGDEGREQGYEQYF

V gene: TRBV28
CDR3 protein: CASTHPWEVYQPQHF

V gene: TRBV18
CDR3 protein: CASSPRVGFTNEQFF

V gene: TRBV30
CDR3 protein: CAWIRGTPYNEQFF

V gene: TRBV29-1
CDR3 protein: CSVGTVSGNTIYF

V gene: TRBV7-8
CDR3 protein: CASSLSSREAFF

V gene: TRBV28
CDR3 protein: CASSISYEQYF

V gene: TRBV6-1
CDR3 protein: CASSFRVKETQYF

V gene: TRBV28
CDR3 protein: CASSLAVLDEQFF

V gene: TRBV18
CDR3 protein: CASSEDLWVETQYF

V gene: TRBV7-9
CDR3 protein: CASSLVPGSYEQYF

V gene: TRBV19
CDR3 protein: CASSSRPTNEKLFF

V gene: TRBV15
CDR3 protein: CATSINRERNIQYF

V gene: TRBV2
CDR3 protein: CASRGQGVRNTEAFF